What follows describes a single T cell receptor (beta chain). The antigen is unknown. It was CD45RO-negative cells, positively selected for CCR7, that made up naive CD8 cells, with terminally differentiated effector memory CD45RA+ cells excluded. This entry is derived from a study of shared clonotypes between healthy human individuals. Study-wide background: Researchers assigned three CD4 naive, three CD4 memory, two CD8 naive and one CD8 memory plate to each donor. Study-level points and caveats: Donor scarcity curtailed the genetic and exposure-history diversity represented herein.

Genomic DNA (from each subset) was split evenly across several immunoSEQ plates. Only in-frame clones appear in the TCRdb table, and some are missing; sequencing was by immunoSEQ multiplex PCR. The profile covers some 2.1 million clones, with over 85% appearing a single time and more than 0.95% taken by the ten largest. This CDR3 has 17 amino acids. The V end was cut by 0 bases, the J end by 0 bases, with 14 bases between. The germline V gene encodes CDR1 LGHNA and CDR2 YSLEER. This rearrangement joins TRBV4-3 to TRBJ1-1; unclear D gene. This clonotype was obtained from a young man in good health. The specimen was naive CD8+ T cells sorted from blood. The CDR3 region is CASSQDFAAGMNTEAFF. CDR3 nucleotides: TGCGCCAGCAGCCAAGATTTCGCAGCTGGGATGAACACTGAAGCTTTCTTT.